A single TCR beta chain is shown here with its context. What it binds is not known. These data originate in a study of T-cell reconstitution after alpha-beta-depleted transplantation in children. Study results and limitations: Elevated TCRbeta diversity at day 60 was traced, in some patients, to surviving recipient T cells and thymic progenitors.

Unique molecular identifiers tagged the TCRbeta library. TCRdb called the PCR reads again in MiXCR, with one record for every CDR3 protein. There are about 1,000,000 distinct CDR3 sequences in the sample; around 30% occur only once, and more than 25% lies in the top ten. V gave up 1 base and J gave up 0 bases; unmatched junction bases: 13. This CDR3 contains 20 residues. The V call is TRBV12-3 or TRBV12-4, the J call TRBJ1-3; 9 bases line up with TRBD1. The sequencing here drew on PBMCs, mostly from graft donor cells, taken 360 days after TCRalphabeta/CD19-depleted stem cell transplant. The source of this sequence is a boy in the first two years of life who had a stem cell transplant for SCID, so the T cells may come from the graft donor. CDR3: CASSLVGTGFFLSSGNTIYF. As DNA, the CDR3 is TGTGCCAGCAGTTTAGTCGGGACAGGGTTCTTCTTAAGCTCTGGAAACACCATATATTTT.